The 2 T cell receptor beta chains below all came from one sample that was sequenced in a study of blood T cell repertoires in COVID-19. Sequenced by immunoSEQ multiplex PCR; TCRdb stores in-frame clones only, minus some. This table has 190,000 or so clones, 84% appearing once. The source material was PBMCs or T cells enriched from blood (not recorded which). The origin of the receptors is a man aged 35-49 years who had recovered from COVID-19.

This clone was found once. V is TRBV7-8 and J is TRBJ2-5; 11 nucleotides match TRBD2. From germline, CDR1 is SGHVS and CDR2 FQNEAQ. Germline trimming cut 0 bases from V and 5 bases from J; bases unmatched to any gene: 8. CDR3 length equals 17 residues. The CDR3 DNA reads TGTGCCAGCAGCTTAGCGCCGCTAGCGGGGGGCCGGGAGACCCAGTACTTC. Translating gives CASSLAPLAGGRETQYF.

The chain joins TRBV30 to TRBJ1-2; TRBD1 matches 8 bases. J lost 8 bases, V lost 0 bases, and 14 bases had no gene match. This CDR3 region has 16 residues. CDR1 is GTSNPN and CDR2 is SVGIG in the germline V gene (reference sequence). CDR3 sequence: CAWSVLTGGSSRGYTF. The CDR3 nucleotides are TGTGCCTGGAGTGTTCTCACAGGGGGGTCGTCAAGGGGCTACACCTTC.